This T cell receptor (beta chain) is drawn from a study of blood T cell repertoires in COVID-19. Across the whole study: COVID-19 samples collected from the United States, Italy and Spain covered acute and convalescent phases. T cells, B-cell-depleted T cells, or PBMCs provided the cDNA or gDNA that served as material.

V lost 1 base to trimming and J lost 6 bases; unmatched junction nucleotides: 7. CDR1 is SGHNT, CDR2 YENEEA, per germline. The CDR3 extends over 16 amino acids. The table lists this clone with a few counts. Original data processing: Counts of nucleated cells, estimated from reference gene primer amplification, were obtained. Produced via immunoSEQ multiplex PCR; TCRdb's table is partial and in-frame only. V and J calls and clone size are copied from that table; D and trimming were computed from the DNA. The sample has over 150,000 clones; around 79% are singletons. The rearrangement uses TRBV11-3 and TRBJ2-1; 9 bases map to TRBD2. The TCR sequence derives from an elderly man with acute or convalescent COVID-19. Material for sequencing was peripheral blood. CDR3 nucleotides: TGTGCCAGCAGCTTAGGGGATAGCGGGGGTTCCAATGAGCAGTTCTTC. Amino acid sequence: CASSLGDSGGSNEQFF.